Below are 7 T cell receptor beta chains sequenced from a single sample in a study of blood T cells in healthy people across ages. Using a J-beta primer mix together with a sample-barcoded 5' primer, a second PCR was run for about 6 to 11 cycles. TCRdb itself ran the 5' RACE reads through MiXCR, one entry per CDR3 protein. This sample has 650,000 to 800,000 distinct CDR3 sequences, with more than 40% found just once. Input material: blood. The receptors stem from a man between 60 and 75 years old in good health.

The chain uses TRBV5-6 and TRBJ1-2; possible D gene TRBD1, 6 bases. V was pared by 7 bases and J by 7 bases, with 14 bases between. Germline V gene sequence: CDR1 SGHDT, CDR2 YYEEEE. CDR3 length: 12 amino acids. As DNA, the CDR3 is TGTGCCAGCCTCGGTCAGGGGCTTGGCTACACCTTC. Its protein is CASLGQGLGYTF.

The chain has TRBV12-3 or TRBV12-4 and TRBJ2-7; 7 bases map to TRBD2. V trimming: 6 bases; J trimming: 3 bases; junction bases outside the gene matches: 11. The CDR3 spans 15 residues. The CDR3 DNA reads as TGTGCCAGCAGACGAGGACGAGCGGGAAACTACGAGCAGTACTTC. Translation: CASRRGRAGNYEQYF.

The chain combines TRBV2 with TRBJ2-7; a weak D match, TRBD1 (6 bases). The CDR3 has 15 residues. CDR1 SNHLY and CDR2 FYNNEI come from the germline V gene. V lost 8 bases and J 0 bases, leaving 17 bases between the germline ends. DNA for the CDR3: TGTGCCAGCGTAGGTGGGACACAGAGCTCCTACGAGCAGTACTTC. Residues: CASVGGTQSSYEQYF. Full variable domain (remainder filled in from reference TRBV2 and TRBJ2-7): EPEVTQTPSHQVTQMGQEVILRCVPISNHLYFYWYRQILGQKVEFLVSFYNNEISEKSEIFDDQFSVERPDGSNFTLKIRSTKLEDSAMYFCASVGGTQSSYEQYFGPGTRLTVT.

This clonotype was seen a few times. The V and J genes are TRBV5-1 and TRBJ1-6, with D possibly being TRBD1 (6 bases). CDR3 size: 15 residues. Germline CDR1 SGHRS, CDR2 YFSETQ. V shed 4 bases and J shed 8 bases, with 16 bases lying between them. CDR3 residues: CASSPRTVYDSPLHF. The CDR3 nucleotides read TGCGCCAGCAGCCCGAGGACAGTTTATGATTCACCCCTCCACTTT.

The V call is TRBV19, the J call TRBJ2-5; TRBD2 matches at 8 bases. The end of the DNA is better explained by TRBJ2-7, so the J call may be wrong. The CDR3 is 14 amino acids. The germline V gene encodes CDR1 LNHDA and CDR2 SQIVND (reference sequence). The CDR3 coding sequence is TGTGCCAGTAGTCGACTAGCGTGGAAGTACGAGCAGTACTTC. As protein: CASSRLAWKYEQYF.

This clonotype was recorded at least ten times. This chain uses TRBV28 with TRBJ2-7, with D maybe TRBD1 (5 bases). Trimming stripped 9 bases from V and 2 bases from J, with 11 bases between. The V gene's germline CDR1 is MDHEN and CDR2 SYDVKM. This CDR3 has 12 residues. In DNA, the CDR3 is TGTGCCAGTCAGGGCCGACCCTACGAGCAGTACTTC. This translates into CASQGRPYEQYF.

V is TRBV7-2 and J is TRBJ2-7; 9 nucleotides line up with TRBD1. The J call could be wrong; TRBJ2-5 is a better fit for the DNA end. Germline-derived CDR1 and CDR2 are SGHTA and FQGNSA. The CDR3 has 14 amino acids. DNA of the CDR3: TGTGCCAGCAGCGCATGGACAGGGGATGAGACCCAGTACTTC. This translates into CASSAWTGDETQYF.